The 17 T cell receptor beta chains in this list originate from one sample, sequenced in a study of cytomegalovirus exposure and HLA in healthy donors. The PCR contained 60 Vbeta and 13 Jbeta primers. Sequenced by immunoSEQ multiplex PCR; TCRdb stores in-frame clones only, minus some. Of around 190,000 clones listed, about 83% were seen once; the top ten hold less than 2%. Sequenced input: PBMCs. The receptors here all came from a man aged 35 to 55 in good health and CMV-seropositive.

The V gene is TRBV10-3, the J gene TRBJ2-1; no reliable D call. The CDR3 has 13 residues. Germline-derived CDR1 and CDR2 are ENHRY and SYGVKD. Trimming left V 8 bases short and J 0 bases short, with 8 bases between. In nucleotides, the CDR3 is TGTGCCATCTTACACAGCTCCTACAATGAGCAGTTCTTC. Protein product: CAILHSSYNEQFF.

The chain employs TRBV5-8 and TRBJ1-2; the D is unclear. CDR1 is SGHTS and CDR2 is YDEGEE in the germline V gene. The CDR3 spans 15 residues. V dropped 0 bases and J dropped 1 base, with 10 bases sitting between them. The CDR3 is CASSLVSGLNYGYTF. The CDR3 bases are TGTGCCAGCAGCTTGGTGTCAGGTCTTAACTATGGCTACACCTTC. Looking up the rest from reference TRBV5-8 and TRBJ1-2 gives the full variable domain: EAGVTQSPTHLIKTRGQQATLRCSPISGHTSVYWYQQALGLGLQFLLWYDEGEERNRGNFPPRFSGRQFPNYSSELNVNALELEDSALYLCASSLVSGLNYGYTFGSGTRLTVV.

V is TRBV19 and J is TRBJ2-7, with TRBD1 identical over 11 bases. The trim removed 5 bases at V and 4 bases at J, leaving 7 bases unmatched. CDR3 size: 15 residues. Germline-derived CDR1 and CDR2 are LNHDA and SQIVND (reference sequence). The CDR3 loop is CASSYRTGGEYEQYF. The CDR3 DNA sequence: TGTGCCAGTAGTTACCGGACAGGGGGCGAGTACGAGCAGTACTTC.

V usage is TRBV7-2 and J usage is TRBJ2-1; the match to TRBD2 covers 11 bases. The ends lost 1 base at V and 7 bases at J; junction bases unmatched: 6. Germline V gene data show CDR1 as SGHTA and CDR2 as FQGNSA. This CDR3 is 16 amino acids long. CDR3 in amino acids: CASSLGSGRAGNEQFF. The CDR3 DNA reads TGTGCCAGCAGCTTAGGTAGCGGGAGGGCGGGGAATGAGCAGTTCTTC.

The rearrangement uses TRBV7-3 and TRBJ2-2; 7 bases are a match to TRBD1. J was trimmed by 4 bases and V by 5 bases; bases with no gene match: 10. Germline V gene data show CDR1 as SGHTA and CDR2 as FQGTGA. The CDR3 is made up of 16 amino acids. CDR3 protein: CASSTPTGRVTGELFF. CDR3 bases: TGTGCCAGCAGCACGCCGACAGGGCGGGTCACCGGGGAGCTGTTTTTT.

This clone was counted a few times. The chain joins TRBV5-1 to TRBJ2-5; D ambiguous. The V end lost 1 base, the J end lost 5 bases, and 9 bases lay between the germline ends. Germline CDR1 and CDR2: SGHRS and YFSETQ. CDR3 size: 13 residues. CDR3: CASSLFRTETQYF. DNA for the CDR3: TGCGCCAGCAGCTTGTTCCGAACTGAGACCCAGTACTTC.

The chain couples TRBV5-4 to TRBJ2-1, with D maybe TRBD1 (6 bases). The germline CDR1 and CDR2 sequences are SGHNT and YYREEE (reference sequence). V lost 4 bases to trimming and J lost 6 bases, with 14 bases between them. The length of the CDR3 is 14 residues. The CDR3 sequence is CASSTGTFINEQFF. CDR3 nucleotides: TGTGCCAGCAGCACCGGGACATTCATCAATGAGCAGTTCTTC.

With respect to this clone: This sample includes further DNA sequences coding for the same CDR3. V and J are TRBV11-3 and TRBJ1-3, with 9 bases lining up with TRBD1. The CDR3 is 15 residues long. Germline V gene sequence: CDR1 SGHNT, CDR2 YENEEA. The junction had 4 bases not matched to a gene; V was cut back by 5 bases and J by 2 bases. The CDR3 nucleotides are TGTGCCAGCAGCCCGGGACAGGGCCCTGGAAACACCATATATTTT. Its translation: CASSPGQGPGNTIYF. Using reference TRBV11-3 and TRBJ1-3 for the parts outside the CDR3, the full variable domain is EAGVVQSPRYKIIEKKQPVAFWCNPISGHNTLYWYLQNLGQGPELLIRYENEEAVDDSQLPKDRFSAERLKGVDSTLKIQPAELGDSAVYLCASSPGQGPGNTIYFGEGSWLTVV.

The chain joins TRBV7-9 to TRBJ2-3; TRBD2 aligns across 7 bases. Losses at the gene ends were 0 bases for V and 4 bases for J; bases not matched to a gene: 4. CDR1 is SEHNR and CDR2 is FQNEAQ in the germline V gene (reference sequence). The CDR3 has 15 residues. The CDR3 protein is CASSLAGGHPDTQYF. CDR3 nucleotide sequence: TGTGCCAGCAGCTTAGCGGGAGGGCACCCAGATACGCAGTATTTT.

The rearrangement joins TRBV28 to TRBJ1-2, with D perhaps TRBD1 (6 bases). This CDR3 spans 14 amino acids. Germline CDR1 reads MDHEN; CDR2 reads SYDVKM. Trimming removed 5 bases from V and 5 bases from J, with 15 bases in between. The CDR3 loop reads CASSQGGAGYGYTF. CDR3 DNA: TGTGCCAGCAGTCAAGGGGGGGCAGGATATGGCTACACCTTC.

This chain's CDR3 is CSFAQGRGYTF. For the CDR3, the DNA is TGCAGCTTCGCCCAGGGCAGAGGCTACACCTTC. V and J are TRBV29-1 and TRBJ1-2; D is perhaps TRBD1 (5 bases). Trimming cost V 8 bases and J 8 bases, with 15 bases left between them. CDR1 and CDR2 from the germline V gene are SQVTM and ANQGSEA. The CDR3 runs 11 residues.

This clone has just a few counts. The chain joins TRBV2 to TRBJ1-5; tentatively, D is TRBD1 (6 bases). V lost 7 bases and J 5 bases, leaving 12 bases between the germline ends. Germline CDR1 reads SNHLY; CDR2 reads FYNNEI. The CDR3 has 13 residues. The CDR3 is CASNAGVYQPQHF. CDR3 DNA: TGTGCCAGCAATGCAGGGGTTTATCAGCCCCAGCATTTT.

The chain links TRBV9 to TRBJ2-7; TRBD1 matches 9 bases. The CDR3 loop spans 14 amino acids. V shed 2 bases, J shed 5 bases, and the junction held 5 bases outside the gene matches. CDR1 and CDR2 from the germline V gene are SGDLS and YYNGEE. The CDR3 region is CASSVGQGNHEQYF. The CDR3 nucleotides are TGTGCCAGCAGCGTTGGACAGGGGAACCACGAGCAGTACTTC.

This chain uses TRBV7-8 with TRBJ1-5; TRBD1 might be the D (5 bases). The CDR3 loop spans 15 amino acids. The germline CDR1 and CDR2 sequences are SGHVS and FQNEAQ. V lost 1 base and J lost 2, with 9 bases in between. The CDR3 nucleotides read TGTGCCAGCAGCTTAGGTACAGGCCGCAATCAGCCCCAGCATTTT. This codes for CASSLGTGRNQPQHF.

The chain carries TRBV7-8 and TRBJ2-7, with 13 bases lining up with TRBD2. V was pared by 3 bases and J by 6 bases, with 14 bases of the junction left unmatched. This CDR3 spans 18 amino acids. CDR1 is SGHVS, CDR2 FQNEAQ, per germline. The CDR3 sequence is CASSFGLAGDPLRSEQYF. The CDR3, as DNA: TGTGCCAGCAGCTTCGGACTAGCGGGAGACCCACTCCGCTCCGAGCAGTACTTC.

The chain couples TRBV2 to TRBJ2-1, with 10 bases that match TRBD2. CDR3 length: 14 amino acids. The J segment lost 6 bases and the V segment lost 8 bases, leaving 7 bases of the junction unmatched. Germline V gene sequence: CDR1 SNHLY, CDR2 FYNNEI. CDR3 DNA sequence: TGTGCCAGCTCAGGAAGACTAGCGGGCAATGAGCAGTTCTTC. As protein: CASSGRLAGNEQFF.

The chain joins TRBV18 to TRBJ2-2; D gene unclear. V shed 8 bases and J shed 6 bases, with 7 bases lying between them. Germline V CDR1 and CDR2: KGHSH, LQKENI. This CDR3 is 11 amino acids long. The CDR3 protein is CASLFSGELFF. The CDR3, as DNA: TGTGCCAGCCTCTTTTCCGGGGAGCTGTTTTTT.